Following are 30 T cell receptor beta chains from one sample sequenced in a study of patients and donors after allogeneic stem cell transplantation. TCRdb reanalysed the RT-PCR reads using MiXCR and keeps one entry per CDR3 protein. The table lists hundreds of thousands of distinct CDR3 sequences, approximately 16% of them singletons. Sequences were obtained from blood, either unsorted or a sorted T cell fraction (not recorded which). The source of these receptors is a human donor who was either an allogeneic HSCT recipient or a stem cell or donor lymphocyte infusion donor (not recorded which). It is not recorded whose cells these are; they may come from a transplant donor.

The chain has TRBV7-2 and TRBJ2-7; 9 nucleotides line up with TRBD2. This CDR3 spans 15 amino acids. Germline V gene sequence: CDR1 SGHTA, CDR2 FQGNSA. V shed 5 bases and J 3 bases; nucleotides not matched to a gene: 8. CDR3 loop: CASSLTSGSIYEQYF. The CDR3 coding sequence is TGTGCCAGCAGCCTGACTAGCGGTTCTATCTACGAGCAGTACTTC.

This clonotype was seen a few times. CDR3 in amino acids: CASSKGGGRSGNTIYF. The CDR3 DNA follows: TGTGCCAGCAGCAAAGGGGGAGGTCGCTCTGGAAACACCATATATTTT. The V gene is TRBV9, the J gene TRBJ1-3; maybe TRBD1 (6 bases). Germline CDR1 and CDR2: SGDLS and YYNGEE. With 4 bases removed from V and 0 bases from J, the gap between germline ends came to 14 bases. This CDR3 has 16 residues. The whole variable domain, remainder taken from reference TRBV9 and TRBJ1-3, is DSGVTQTPKHLITATGQRVTLRCSPRSGDLSVYWYQQSLDQGLQFLIQYYNGEERAKGNILERFSAQQFPDLHSELNLSSLELGDSALYFCASSKGGGRSGNTIYFGEGSWLTVV.

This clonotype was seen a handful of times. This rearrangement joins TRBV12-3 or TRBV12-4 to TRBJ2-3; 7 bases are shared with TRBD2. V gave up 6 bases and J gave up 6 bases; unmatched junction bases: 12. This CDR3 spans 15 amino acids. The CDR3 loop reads CASRIGGSNTDTQYF. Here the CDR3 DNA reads TGTGCCAGCAGAATAGGCGGGAGTAATACCGATACGCAGTATTTT.

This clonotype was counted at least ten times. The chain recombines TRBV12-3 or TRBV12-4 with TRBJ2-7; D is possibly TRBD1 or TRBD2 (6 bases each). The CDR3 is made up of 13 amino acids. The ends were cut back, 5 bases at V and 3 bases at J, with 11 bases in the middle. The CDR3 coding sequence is TGTGCCAGCAGTGAGGGGGGATACTACGAGCAGTACTTC. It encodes CASSEGGYYEQYF.

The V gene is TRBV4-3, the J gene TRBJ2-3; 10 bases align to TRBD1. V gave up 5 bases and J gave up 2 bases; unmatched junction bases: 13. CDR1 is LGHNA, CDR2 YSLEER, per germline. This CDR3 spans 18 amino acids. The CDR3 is CASSYFLGTGDFTDTQYF. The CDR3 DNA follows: TGCGCCAGCAGCTACTTTCTGGGGACAGGGGATTTCACAGATACGCAGTATTTT.

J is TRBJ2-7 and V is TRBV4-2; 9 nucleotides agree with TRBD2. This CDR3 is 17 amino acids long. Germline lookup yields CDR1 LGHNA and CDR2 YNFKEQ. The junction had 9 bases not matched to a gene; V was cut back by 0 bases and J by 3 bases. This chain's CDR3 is CASSQDFGTSRGYEQYF. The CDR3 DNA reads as TGTGCCAGCAGCCAAGATTTCGGGACTAGCAGGGGCTACGAGCAGTACTTC.

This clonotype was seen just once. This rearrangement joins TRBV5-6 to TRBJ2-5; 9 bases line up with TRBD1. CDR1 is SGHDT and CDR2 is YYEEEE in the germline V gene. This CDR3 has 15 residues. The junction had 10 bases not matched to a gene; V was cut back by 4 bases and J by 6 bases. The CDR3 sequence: CASSHRDRVRKTQYF. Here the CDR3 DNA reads TGTGCCAGCAGCCACCGGGACAGGGTGAGGAAGACCCAGTACTTC.

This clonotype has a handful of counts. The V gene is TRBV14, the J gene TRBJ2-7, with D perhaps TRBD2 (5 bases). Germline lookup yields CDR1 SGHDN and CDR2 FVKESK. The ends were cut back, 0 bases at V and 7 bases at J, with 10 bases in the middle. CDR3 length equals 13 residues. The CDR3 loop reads CASSQDFAGEQYF. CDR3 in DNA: TGTGCCAGCAGCCAAGATTTCGCGGGTGAGCAGTACTTC. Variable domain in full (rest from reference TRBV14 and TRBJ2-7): EAGVTQFPSHSVIEKGQTVTLRCDPISGHDNLYWYRRVMGKEIKFLLHFVKESKQDESGMPNNRFLAERTGGTYSTLKVQPAELEDSGVYFCASSQDFAGEQYFGPGTRLTVT.

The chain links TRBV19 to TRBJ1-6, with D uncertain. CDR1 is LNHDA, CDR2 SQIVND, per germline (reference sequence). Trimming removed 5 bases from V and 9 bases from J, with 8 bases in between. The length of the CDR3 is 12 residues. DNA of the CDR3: TGTGCCAGTAGTTATTGGTCTTCACCCCTCCACTTT. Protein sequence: CASSYWSSPLHF.

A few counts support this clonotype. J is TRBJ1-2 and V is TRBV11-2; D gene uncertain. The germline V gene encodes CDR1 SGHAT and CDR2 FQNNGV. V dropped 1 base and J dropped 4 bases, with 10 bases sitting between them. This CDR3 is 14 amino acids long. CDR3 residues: CASSLVWAPYGYTF. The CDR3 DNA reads TGTGCCAGCAGCTTAGTATGGGCCCCCTATGGCTACACCTTC.

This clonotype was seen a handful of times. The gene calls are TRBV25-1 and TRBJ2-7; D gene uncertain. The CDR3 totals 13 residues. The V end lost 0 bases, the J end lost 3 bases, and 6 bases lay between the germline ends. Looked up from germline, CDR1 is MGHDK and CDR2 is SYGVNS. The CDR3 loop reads CASSEYAYYEQYF. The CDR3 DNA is TGTGCCAGCAGTGAATACGCCTACTACGAGCAGTACTTC.

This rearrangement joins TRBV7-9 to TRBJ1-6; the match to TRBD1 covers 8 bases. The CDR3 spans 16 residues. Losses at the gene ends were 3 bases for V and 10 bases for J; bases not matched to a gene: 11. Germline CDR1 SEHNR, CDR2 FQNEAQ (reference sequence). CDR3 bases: TGTGCCAGCAGCTTTAGAAGGACAGGGAACGACTCACCCCTCCACTTT. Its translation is CASSFRRTGNDSPLHF.

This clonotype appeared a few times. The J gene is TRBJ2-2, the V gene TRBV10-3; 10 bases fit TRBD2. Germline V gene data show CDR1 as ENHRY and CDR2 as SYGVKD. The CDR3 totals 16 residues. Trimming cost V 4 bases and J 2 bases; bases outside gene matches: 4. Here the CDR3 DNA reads TGTGCCATCAGTGGTCGGACTAGCGGTAACACCGGGGAGCTGTTTTTT. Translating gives CAISGRTSGNTGELFF.

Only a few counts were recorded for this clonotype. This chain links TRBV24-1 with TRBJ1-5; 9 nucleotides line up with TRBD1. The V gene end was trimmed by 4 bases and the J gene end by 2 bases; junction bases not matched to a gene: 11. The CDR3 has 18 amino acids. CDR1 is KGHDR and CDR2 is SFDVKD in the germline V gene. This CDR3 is CATSDTQDRGVCNQPQHF. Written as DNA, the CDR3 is TGTGCCACCAGTGACACCCAGGACAGGGGAGTTTGCAATCAGCCCCAGCATTTT.

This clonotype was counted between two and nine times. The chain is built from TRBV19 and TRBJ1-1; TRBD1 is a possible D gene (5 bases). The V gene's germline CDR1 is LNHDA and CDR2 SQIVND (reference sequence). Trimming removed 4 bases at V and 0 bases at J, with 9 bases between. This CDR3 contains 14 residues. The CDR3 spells CASSRQLMNTEAFF. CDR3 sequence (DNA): TGTGCCAGTAGTAGACAGCTCATGAACACTGAAGCTTTCTTT.

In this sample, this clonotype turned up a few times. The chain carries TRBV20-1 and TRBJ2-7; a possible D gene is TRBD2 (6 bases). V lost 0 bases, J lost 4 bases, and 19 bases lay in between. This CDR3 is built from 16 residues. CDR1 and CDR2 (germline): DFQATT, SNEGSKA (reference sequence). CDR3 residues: CSARDWRHGGAYEQYF. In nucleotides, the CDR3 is TGCAGTGCTAGAGATTGGAGGCACGGGGGAGCGTACGAGCAGTACTTC.

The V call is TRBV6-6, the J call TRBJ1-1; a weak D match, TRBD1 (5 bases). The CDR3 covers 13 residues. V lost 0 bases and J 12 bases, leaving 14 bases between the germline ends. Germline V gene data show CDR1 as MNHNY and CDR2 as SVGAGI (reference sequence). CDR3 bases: TGTGCCAGCAGTTACTCAGGGGAGGGGTTGTCTTTCTTT. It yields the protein CASSYSGEGLSFF.

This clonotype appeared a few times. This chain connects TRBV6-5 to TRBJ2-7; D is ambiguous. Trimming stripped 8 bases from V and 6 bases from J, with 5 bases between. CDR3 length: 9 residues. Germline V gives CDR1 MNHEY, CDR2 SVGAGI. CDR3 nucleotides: TGTGCCAGCGGGCGCGAGCAGTACTTC. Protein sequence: CASGREQYF.

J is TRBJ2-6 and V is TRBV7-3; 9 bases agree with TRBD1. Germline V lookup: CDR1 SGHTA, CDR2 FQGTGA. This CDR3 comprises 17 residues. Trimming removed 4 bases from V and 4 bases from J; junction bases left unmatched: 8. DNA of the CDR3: TGTGCCAGCAGCTGGGGGACAGGGCTTAGAGGGGCCAACGTCCTGACTTTC. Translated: CASSWGTGLRGANVLTF.

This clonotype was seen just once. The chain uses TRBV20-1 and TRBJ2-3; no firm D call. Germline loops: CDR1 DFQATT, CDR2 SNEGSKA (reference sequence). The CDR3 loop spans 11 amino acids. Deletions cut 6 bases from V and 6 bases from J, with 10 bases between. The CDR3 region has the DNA TGCAGTGCCTCACCCGGGGATACGCAGTATTTT. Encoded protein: CSASPGDTQYF.

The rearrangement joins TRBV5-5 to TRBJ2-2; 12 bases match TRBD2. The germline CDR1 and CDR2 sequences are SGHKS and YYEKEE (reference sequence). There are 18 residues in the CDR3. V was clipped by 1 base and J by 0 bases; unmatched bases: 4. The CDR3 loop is CASSLYPSGGANTGELFF. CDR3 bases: TGTGCCAGCAGCTTGTACCCTAGCGGGGGGGCGAACACCGGGGAGCTGTTTTTT. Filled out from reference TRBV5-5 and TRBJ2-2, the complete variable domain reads DAGVTQSPTHLIKTRGQQVTLRCSPISGHKSVSWYQQVLGQGPQFIFQYYEKEERGRGNFPDRFSARQFPNYSSELNVNALLLGDSALYLCASSLYPSGGANTGELFFGEGSRLTVL.

In DNA, the CDR3 is TGCGCCAGCAGCTTGACAAACCGGGACTTTCGATACAATGAGCAGTTCTTC. This encodes CASSLTNRDFRYNEQFF. The chain joins TRBV5-1 to TRBJ2-1; a possible D gene is TRBD2 (6 bases). Looked up from germline, CDR1 is SGHRS and CDR2 is YFSETQ. The CDR3 loop spans 17 amino acids. V was cut by 1 base and J by 4 bases, with 18 bases left in between. Variable domain in full (rest from reference TRBV5-1 and TRBJ2-1): KAGVTQTPRYLIKTRGQQVTLSCSPISGHRSVSWYQQTPGQGLQFLFEYFSETQRNKGNFPGRFSGRQFSNSRSEMNVSTLELGDSALYLCASSLTNRDFRYNEQFFGPGTRLTVL.

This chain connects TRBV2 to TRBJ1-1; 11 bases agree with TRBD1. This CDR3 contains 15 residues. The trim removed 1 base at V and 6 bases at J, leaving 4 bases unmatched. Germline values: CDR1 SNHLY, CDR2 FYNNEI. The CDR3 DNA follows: TGTGCCAGCAGTGAAGAGGGGACAGGGGGGTCTGAAGCTTTCTTT. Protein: CASSEEGTGGSEAFF.

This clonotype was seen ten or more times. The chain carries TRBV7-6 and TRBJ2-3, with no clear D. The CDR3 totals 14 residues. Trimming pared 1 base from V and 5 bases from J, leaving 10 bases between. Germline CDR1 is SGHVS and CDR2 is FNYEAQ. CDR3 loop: CASSLGQVIDTQYF. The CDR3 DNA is TGTGCCAGCAGCTTAGGCCAGGTGATAGATACGCAGTATTTT.

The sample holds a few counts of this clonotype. CDR3: CASSYSFTRGNTGELFF. The CDR3 coding sequence is TGTGCCAGCAGTTACTCGTTTACCAGGGGGAACACCGGGGAGCTGTTTTTT. The chain employs TRBV6-7 and TRBJ2-2, with D tentatively TRBD1 (6 bases). TRBV6-7 is noted as an ORF with a role that remains uncertain. The ends were cut back, 0 bases at V and 1 base at J, with 12 bases in the middle. This CDR3 is built from 17 residues.

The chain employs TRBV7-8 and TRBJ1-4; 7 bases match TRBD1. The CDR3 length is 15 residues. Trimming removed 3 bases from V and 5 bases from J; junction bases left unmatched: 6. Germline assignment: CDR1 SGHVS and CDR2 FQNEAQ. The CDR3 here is CASSFGQALNEKLFF. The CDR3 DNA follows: TGTGCCAGCAGCTTCGGACAGGCTTTAAATGAAAAACTGTTTTTT.

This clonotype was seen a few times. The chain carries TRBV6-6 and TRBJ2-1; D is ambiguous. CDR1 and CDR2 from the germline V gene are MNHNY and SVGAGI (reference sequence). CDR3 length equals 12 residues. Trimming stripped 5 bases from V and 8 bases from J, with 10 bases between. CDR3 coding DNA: TGTGCCAGCAGTCGGTGGACCCATGAGCAGTTCTTC. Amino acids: CASSRWTHEQFF.

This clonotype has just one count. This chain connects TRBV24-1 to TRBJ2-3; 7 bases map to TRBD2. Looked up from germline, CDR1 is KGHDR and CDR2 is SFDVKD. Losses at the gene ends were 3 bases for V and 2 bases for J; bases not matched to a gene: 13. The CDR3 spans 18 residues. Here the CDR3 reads CATSDANPGLQLTDTQYF. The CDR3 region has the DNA TGTGCCACCAGTGATGCTAACCCGGGACTACAACTCACAGATACGCAGTATTTT.

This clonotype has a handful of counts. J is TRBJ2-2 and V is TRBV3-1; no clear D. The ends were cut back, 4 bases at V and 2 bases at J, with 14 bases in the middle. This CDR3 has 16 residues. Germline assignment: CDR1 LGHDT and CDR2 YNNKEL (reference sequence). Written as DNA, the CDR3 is TGTGCCAGCAGCCCCCGTAGGCGATCCAACACCGGGGAGCTGTTTTTT. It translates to CASSPRRRSNTGELFF.

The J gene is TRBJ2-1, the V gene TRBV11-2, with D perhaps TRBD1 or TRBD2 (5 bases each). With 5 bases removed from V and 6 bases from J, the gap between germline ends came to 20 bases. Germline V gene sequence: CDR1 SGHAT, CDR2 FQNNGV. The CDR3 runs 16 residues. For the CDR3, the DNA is TGTGCCAGCAGCGCAACCGGGACGGCGGAACCCAATGAGCAGTTCTTC. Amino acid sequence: CASSATGTAEPNEQFF.